These T cell receptor beta chains were read from a single sample in a study of T-cell reconstitution after alpha-beta-depleted transplantation in children. A single record per CDR3 protein comes from TCRdb applying MiXCR to the PCR reads. The sample includes 20,000 to 25,000 distinct CDR3 sequences, approximately 11% of them seen just once. Material: PBMCs from the stem cell graft donor, obtained from the stem cell graft. The receptors derive from a human donor who donated a stem cell graft to a child with chronic granulomatous disease. Each CDR3 is given with its conserved first and last residue. A D gene is named only where the DNA matches it firmly. The size of a clone is reported for some rows only, either as once, few or many, or as a class for expanded clones.

V gene,clone size,D gene,J gene,CDR3 DNA,CDR3 protein
TRBV20-1,many,NA,TRBJ1-1,TGCAGTGCTAGGGCAGGCCTTTATGAAGCTTTCTTT,CSARAGLYEAFF
TRBV20-1,NA,NA,TRBJ2-3,TGCAGTGCTTCTCAGAGCACAGATACGCAGTATTTT,CSASQSTDTQYF
TRBV5-1,many,NA,TRBJ2-3,TGCGCCAGCAGCTTGGAGGCCTCAGATACGCAGTATTTT,CASSLEASDTQYF
TRBV6-5,many,TRBD1,TRBJ2-7,TGTGCCAGCAGTTATTTGGGACAGGGGGCCCCCTACGAGCAGTACTTC,CASSYLGQGAPYEQYF
TRBV18,many,NA,TRBJ1-1,TGTGCCAGCTCTCTGAAGACAGCAGCGAACACTGAAGCTTTCTTT,CASSLKTAANTEAFF
TRBV3-1,many,TRBD2,TRBJ2-1,TGTGCCAGCAGCCTCGGGACTAGCGGGAGCATGTCCTACAATGAGCAGTTCTTC,CASSLGTSGSMSYNEQFF
TRBV7-2,many,TRBD1,TRBJ1-2,TGTGCCAGCAGCTGGGGACAGGGGGCGGAAGGCTACACCTTC,CASSWGQGAEGYTF
TRBV27,many,TRBD2,TRBJ2-1,TGTGCCAGCAGTAGCCGGGACTACCACAATGAGCAGTTCTTC,CASSSRDYHNEQFF
TRBV6-2/TRBV6-3,NA,NA,TRBJ1-3,TGTGCCAGCAGTTACCTCACGGGGACGCGATCTGGAAACACCATATATTTT,CASSYLTGTRSGNTIYF
TRBV12-3/TRBV12-4,many,TRBD2,TRBJ2-1,TGTGCCAGCAGTATACTTAGCGGGAGGTCCGCCAATGAGCAGTTCTTC,CASSILSGRSANEQFF
TRBV20-1,many,NA,TRBJ2-7,TGCAGTGCTAGAGGGCCGGGATTCTCCTACGAGCAGTACTTC,CSARGPGFSYEQYF
TRBV12-3/TRBV12-4,many,TRBD1,TRBJ2-1,TGTGCCAGCAGTAAGGACAGGGGGTTCAACAATGAGCAGTTCTTC,CASSKDRGFNNEQFF
TRBV3-1,many,NA,TRBJ2-7,TGTGCCAGCAGCCAAGATCGACCGTCCTACGAGCAGTACTTC,CASSQDRPSYEQYF
TRBV5-5,many,NA,TRBJ2-7,TGTGCCTCCCACGCGAGCGGTTCCTACGAGCAGTACTTC,CASHASGSYEQYF
TRBV12-3/TRBV12-4,many,TRBD2,TRBJ2-1,TGTGCCAGCAGTTTACCCCGGACTAGCGGGGGGGTCAATGAGCAGTTCTTC,CASSLPRTSGGVNEQFF
TRBV12-3/TRBV12-4,few,TRBD1,TRBJ2-1,TGTGCCAGCACCCGGGACAGCTTCGCGGAGACACGGTACAATGAGCAGTTCTTC,CASTRDSFAETRYNEQFF
TRBV27,many,TRBD1,TRBJ2-7,TGTGCCAGCGTCGAGGGGGCGCAGTCCTACGAGCAGTACTTC,CASVEGAQSYEQYF
TRBV20-1,many,TRBD2,TRBJ2-4,TGCAGTGCCCGTAGCGGGGGGGCAAACATTCAGTACTTC,CSARSGGANIQYF
TRBV27,many,NA,TRBJ2-7,TGTGCCAGCAGTTTATTCCCCGACTACGAGCAGTACTTC,CASSLFPDYEQYF
TRBV27,many,TRBD1,TRBJ2-2,TGTGCCAGCAATGGTGGACAGGGGGTTGGGGAGCTGTTTTTT,CASNGGQGVGELFF
TRBV10-3,medium-sized,TRBD1,TRBJ2-3,TGTGCCATCAGACTAGGACAGGGTCACACAGATACGCAGTATTTT,CAIRLGQGHTDTQYF
TRBV20-1,many,TRBD2,TRBJ2-7,TGCAGTGCGCGTTCCAGCGGGGGGTACGAGCAGTACTTC,CSARSSGGYEQYF
TRBV6-2/TRBV6-3,many,TRBD2,TRBJ2-7,TGTGCCAGCGTCCGACTAGCGGGCTACGAGCAGTACTTC,CASVRLAGYEQYF
TRBV3-1,many,TRBD2,TRBJ2-2,TGTGCCAGCACCACATCAGGACTAGCGGGGGGGCCAGACACCGGGGAGCTGTTTTTT,CASTTSGLAGGPDTGELFF
TRBV20-1,NA,NA,TRBJ2-3,TGCAGTGCTAGACCTGCGGAAGGGCCCCGCACAGATACGCAGTATTTT,CSARPAEGPRTDTQYF